Here is one TCR beta chain with its context. Its antigen is still unknown. The data are from a study of siplizumab effects on memory and regulatory T cells. General observations from the study: Among sequences traceable to unstimulated CD4+ memory cells, alloreactive ones were significantly reduced by siplizumab.

Assay used: immunoSEQ multiplex PCR; TCRdb lists only in-frame clones, some missing. The data hold some 110,000 clones, with about 94% observed a single time. Germline values: CDR1 SEHNR, CDR2 FQNEAQ (reference sequence). The junction had 3 bases not matched to a gene; V was cut back by 5 bases and J by 3 bases. The CDR3 is 13 amino acids. Source material: Tregs sorted from blood. The genes are TRBV7-9 and TRBJ1-1; 7 nucleotides line up with TRBD1. The TCR was taken from a human donor in good health. The CDR3 DNA reads TGTGCCAGCAGCCTGGACAGGCACACTGAAGCTTTCTTT. It yields the protein CASSLDRHTEAFF. Full variable domain (outside the CDR3, taken from reference TRBV7-9 and TRBJ1-1): DTGVSQNPRHKITKRGQNVTFRCDPISEHNRLYWYRQTLGQGPEFLTYFQNEAQLEKSRLLSDRFSAERPKGSFSTLEIQRTEQGDSAMYLCASSLDRHTEAFFGQGTRLTVV.